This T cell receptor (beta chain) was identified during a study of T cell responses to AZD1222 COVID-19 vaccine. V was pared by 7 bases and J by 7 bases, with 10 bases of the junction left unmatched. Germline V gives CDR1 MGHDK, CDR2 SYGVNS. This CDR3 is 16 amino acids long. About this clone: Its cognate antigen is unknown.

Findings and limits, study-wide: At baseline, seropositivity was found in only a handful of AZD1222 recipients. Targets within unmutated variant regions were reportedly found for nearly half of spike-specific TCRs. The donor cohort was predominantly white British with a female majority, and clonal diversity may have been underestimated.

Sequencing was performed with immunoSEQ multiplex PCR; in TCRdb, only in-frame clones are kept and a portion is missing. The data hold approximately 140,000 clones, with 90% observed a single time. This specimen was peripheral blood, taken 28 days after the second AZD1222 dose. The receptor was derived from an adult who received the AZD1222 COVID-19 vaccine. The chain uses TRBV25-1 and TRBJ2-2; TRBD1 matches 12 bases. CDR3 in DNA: TGTGCCAGCAATAAGGGACAGGGGGCGCTCGGCGGGGAGCTGTTTTTT. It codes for CASNKGQGALGGELFF.